The text below deals with one T cell receptor beta chain. Its antigen is currently unknown. This record belongs to a study of cytomegalovirus exposure and HLA in healthy donors. Study details: The 100 to 150 validation repertoires were reported in a later analysis to have been generated on the same platform as the roughly 670 first-cohort repertoires.

Study-level findings and limits: CMV antigen specificity was confirmed in vitro for a few CMV-associated chains. Overall, roughly 150 TCR beta chains were annotated as cytomegalovirus-associated.

V lost 2 bases, J lost 3 bases, and 4 bases lay in between. The length of the CDR3 is 13 residues. The germline V gene encodes CDR1 KGHSH and CDR2 LQKENI. Measured with immunoSEQ multiplex PCR; TCRdb has only the in-frame clones, and not every one. The profile covers tens of thousands of clones, with around 94% appearing a single time and 3.2% taken by the ten largest. The rearrangement links TRBV18 to TRBJ2-2; unclear D gene. Sequenced material: PBMCs. The receptor was isolated from a woman younger than 35 in good health and CMV-seropositive. The CDR3 reads CASSPVDTGELFF. The CDR3 bases are TGTGCCAGCTCACCAGTCGACACCGGGGAGCTGTTTTTT.